A single sample gave rise to the 20 T cell receptor beta chains below, sequenced in a study of blood T cell repertoires in COVID-19. Repertoires were generated with immunoSEQ multiplex PCR, while TCRdb's copy carries only in-frame clones and drops some. Of roughly 280,000 clones detected, 89% appear once; the ten largest clones hold more than 1.5%. Input material: PBMCs or T cells enriched from blood (not recorded which). These receptors originate from a woman in her sixties or seventies who had recovered from COVID-19.

The gene calls are TRBV11-3 and TRBJ1-2, with D perhaps matching TRBD1 (5 bases). Looked up from germline, CDR1 is SGHNT and CDR2 is YENEEA. The ends were cut back, 3 bases at V and 4 bases at J, with 9 bases in the middle. The CDR3 sequence is 13 residues long. The CDR3 protein is CASSFSQGYGYTF. DNA of the CDR3: TGTGCCAGCAGCTTCAGTCAGGGCTATGGCTACACCTTC.

The genes are TRBV6-5 and TRBJ1-6, with D maybe TRBD1 (6 bases). CDR3 length: 15 amino acids. Germline lookup yields CDR1 MNHEY and CDR2 SVGAGI. Trimming left V 4 bases short and J 3 bases short, with 10 bases between. CDR3 DNA: TGTGCCAGCAGTTGGGGGCAGCGCTATAATTCACCCCTCCACTTT. Translated, it gives CASSWGQRYNSPLHF.

The V and J genes are TRBV28 and TRBJ2-7; possible D gene TRBD1, 5 bases. CDR1 is MDHEN, CDR2 SYDVKM, per germline. V shed 7 bases and J shed 8 bases, with 18 bases lying between them. The CDR3 runs to 13 residues. In nucleotides, the CDR3 is TGTGCCAGCATCCCCATCAATTCGGACAAGCAGTACTTC. As protein: CASIPINSDKQYF.

The gene calls are TRBV9 and TRBJ2-1; 8 nucleotides agree with TRBD2. The CDR3 covers 14 residues. V was pared by 6 bases and J by 8 bases, with 10 bases of the junction left unmatched. Germline V gene sequence: CDR1 SGDLS, CDR2 YYNGEE. CDR3 residues: CASNRRGARDEQFF. The CDR3, as DNA: TGTGCCAGCAACCGGCGGGGGGCACGGGATGAGCAGTTCTTC.

This sequence joins TRBV29-1 and TRBJ1-2; D is undetermined. Per the germline V gene, CDR1 is SQVTM and CDR2 is ANQGSEA. The V end was cut by 4 bases, the J end by 2 bases, with 14 bases between. The CDR3 has 14 amino acids. The CDR3 spells CSVVLQQLNYGYTF. The CDR3 DNA reads as TGCAGCGTTGTCCTCCAACAGCTAAACTATGGCTACACCTTC.

This chain connects TRBV9 to TRBJ1-6; TRBD1 is a possible D gene (5 bases). Trimming took off 6 bases at V and 7 bases at J, with 14 bases between the two ends. CDR1 is SGDLS and CDR2 is YYNGEE in the germline V gene. This CDR3 is 14 amino acids long. CDR3 region: CASNTDSQNSPLHF. The DNA for the CDR3 is TGTGCCAGCAACACTGACAGCCAAAATTCACCCCTCCACTTT.

This clone was seen a single time. The rearrangement uses TRBV11-1 and TRBJ2-7; D is possibly TRBD2 (5 bases). Trimming pared 8 bases from V and 1 base from J, leaving 12 bases between. The CDR3 totals 13 residues. CDR1 SGHAT and CDR2 FQDESV come from the germline V gene (reference sequence). CDR3 in DNA: TGTGCCAGCGCACGGACTGAGTCCTACGAGCAGTACTTC. This gives the protein CASARTESYEQYF.

V is TRBV11-2 and J is TRBJ1-6; TRBD1 matches 7 bases. Germline trimming cut 5 bases from V and 6 bases from J; bases unmatched to any gene: 7. The CDR3 spans 15 residues. Germline CDR1 SGHAT, CDR2 FQNNGV. This CDR3 reads CASSPGTEPNSPLHF. CDR3 in DNA: TGTGCCAGCAGCCCCGGGACAGAGCCTAATTCACCCCTCCACTTT. The variable domain in full, completed from reference TRBV11-2 and TRBJ1-6, reads EAGVAQSPRYKIIEKRQSVAFWCNPISGHATLYWYQQILGQGPKLLIQFQNNGVVDDSQLPKDRFSAERLKGVDSTLKIQPAKLEDSAVYLCASSPGTEPNSPLHFGNGTRLTVT.

The chain uses TRBV10-1 and TRBJ2-5, with 10 bases aligning to TRBD2. The CDR3 has 16 residues. CDR1 is WNHNN, CDR2 SYGVQD, per germline (reference sequence). Trimming at V came to 7 bases and at J to 5 bases, leaving 13 bases not matched to a gene. The CDR3 region has the DNA TGCGCCAGCACCATGGAGGCTAGCGGGAGTCCGGAGACCCAGTACTTC. It specifies CASTMEASGSPETQYF.

The V and J genes are TRBV4-2 and TRBJ1-2; 10 nucleotides agree with TRBD1. V shed 5 bases, J shed 3 bases, and the junction held 6 bases outside the gene matches. The germline V gene has CDR1 LGHNA and CDR2 YNFKEQ. The CDR3 length is 15 residues. CDR3 residues: CASSAAGTGDYGYTF. In DNA form, the CDR3 reads TGTGCCAGCAGCGCGGCCGGGACAGGGGACTATGGCTACACCTTC.

This clone was counted once. This chain joins TRBV27 and TRBJ2-5; TRBD2 aligns across 7 bases. The CDR3 runs to 14 residues. The trim removed 2 bases at V and 14 bases at J, leaving 14 bases unmatched. Germline CDR1 MNHEY, CDR2 SMNVEV (reference sequence). In DNA form, the CDR3 reads TGTGCCAGCAGTTTAATCGCGGGAGTCCCCCCCGCCTACTTC. It specifies CASSLIAGVPPAYF.

The rearrangement joins TRBV7-3 to TRBJ2-5; D gene uncertain. V lost 5 bases to trimming and J lost 1 base, with 8 bases between them. CDR1 SGHTA and CDR2 FQGTGA come from the germline V gene. The CDR3 spans 13 residues. CDR3 protein: CASSPPGQETQYF. Here the CDR3 DNA reads TGTGCCAGCAGCCCCCCGGGCCAAGAGACCCAGTACTTC.

The chain employs TRBV4-1 and TRBJ1-5; the match to TRBD1 covers 7 bases. From germline, CDR1 is MGHRA and CDR2 YSYEKL. The CDR3 contains 15 residues. V shed 1 base and J 5 bases; nucleotides not matched to a gene: 5. As DNA, the CDR3 is TGCGCCAGCAGCCAAGGGTCGGACAGGTATCAGCCCCAGCATTTT. This sequence encodes CASSQGSDRYQPQHF.

V and J are TRBV3-1 (or the pseudogene TRBV3-2) and TRBJ1-4, with a tentative D call TRBD1 (6 bases). Germline V gene sequence: CDR1 LGHDT, CDR2 YNNKEL (reference sequence). Trimming pared 6 bases from V and 2 bases from J, leaving 13 bases between. CDR3 length: 15 residues. CDR3 residues: CASRPTGPTNEKLFF. The CDR3 DNA reads as TGTGCCAGCAGACCTACAGGGCCCACTAATGAAAAACTGTTTTTT.

This clone was observed once. As DNA, the CDR3 is TGTGCCAGCAGTTTCGAGGGAGACGAGCAGTACTTC. Translated, it gives CASSFEGDEQYF. V and J are TRBV6-1 and TRBJ2-7, with D perhaps matching TRBD2 (5 bases). The CDR3 has 12 amino acids. Trimming cost V 5 bases and J 5 bases, with 10 bases left between them. CDR1 is MNHNS, CDR2 SASEGT, per germline.

The chain joins TRBV7-3 to TRBJ2-1; 9 bases are a match to TRBD1. The germline gives CDR1 SGHTA, CDR2 FQGTGA. Losses at the gene ends were 4 bases for V and 8 bases for J; bases not matched to a gene: 12. There are 16 residues in the CDR3. The CDR3 sequence is CASSSPTGGAVHEQFF. The CDR3 coding sequence is TGTGCCAGCAGCTCGCCTACAGGGGGCGCGGTACATGAGCAGTTCTTC.

The rearrangement links TRBV11-2 to TRBJ1-5; D is unclear. The CDR3 is made up of 14 amino acids. Germline lookup yields CDR1 SGHAT and CDR2 FQNNGV. Trimming left V 2 bases short and J 7 bases short, with 12 bases between. CDR3 loop: CASSLHPGKQPQHF. Here the CDR3 DNA reads TGTGCCAGCAGCTTACATCCCGGGAAGCAGCCCCAGCATTTT.

The chain combines TRBV5-5 with TRBJ1-4; D call uncertain. The CDR3 consists of 15 residues. The germline V gene has CDR1 SGHKS and CDR2 YYEKEE (reference sequence). The V end was cut by 1 base, the J end by 7 bases, with 14 bases between. The CDR3 is CASSLSTGSGEKLFF. In DNA form, the CDR3 reads TGTGCCAGCAGCTTGAGCACGGGATCAGGTGAAAAACTGTTTTTT.

The J gene is TRBJ2-7, the V gene TRBV28, with D possibly being TRBD2 (5 bases). Germline CDR1 MDHEN, CDR2 SYDVKM. V dropped 2 bases and J dropped 5 bases, with 13 bases sitting between them. This CDR3 is built from 14 residues. The CDR3 sequence is CASSLVRAMHEQYF. CDR3 DNA sequence: TGTGCCAGCAGTTTAGTGCGGGCTATGCACGAGCAGTACTTC.

The gene calls are TRBV28 and TRBJ1-1; D may be TRBD1 (5 bases). The CDR3 contains 13 residues. V was pared by 3 bases and J by 4 bases, with 9 bases between. Germline loops: CDR1 MDHEN, CDR2 SYDVKM. The CDR3 here is CASSFRGTTEAFF. CDR3 DNA sequence: TGTGCCAGCAGTTTTCGGGGGACCACTGAAGCTTTCTTT. Combining the CDR3 with reference TRBV28 and TRBJ1-1 gives the whole variable domain DVKVTQSSRYLVKRTGEKVFLECVQDMDHENMFWYRQDPGLGLRLIYFSYDVKMKEKGDIPEGYSVSREKKERFSLILESASTNQTSMYLCASSFRGTTEAFFGQGTRLTVV.